The clone carrying this TCR beta chain was seen just once. No antigen is known for it. V gave up 2 bases and J gave up 2 bases, with 10 bases separating them. The CDR3 loop spans 14 amino acids. Germline V CDR1 and CDR2: LNHDA, SQIVND (reference sequence). TCRdb re-analysed the reads in MiXCR, keeping a single row per CDR3 protein. The sample consists of fewer than 1,000,000 distinct CDR3 sequences, 30% to 40% of them appearing once. The data derive from a study of T cell repertoires in cytomegalovirus infection. This receptor was identified in a human donor in good health (CMV status not recorded). Some clones in this sample may be carry-over from other donors' samples. This chain joins TRBV19 and TRBJ2-7; maybe TRBD2 (5 bases). Sequencing was performed on cultured CD8+ T cells from PBMCs, taken from culture after CMV antigen stimulation. The CDR3 here is CASSIRGIPYEQYF. CDR3 DNA sequence: TGTGCCAGTAGTATACGGGGTATTCCCTACGAGCAGTACTTC.